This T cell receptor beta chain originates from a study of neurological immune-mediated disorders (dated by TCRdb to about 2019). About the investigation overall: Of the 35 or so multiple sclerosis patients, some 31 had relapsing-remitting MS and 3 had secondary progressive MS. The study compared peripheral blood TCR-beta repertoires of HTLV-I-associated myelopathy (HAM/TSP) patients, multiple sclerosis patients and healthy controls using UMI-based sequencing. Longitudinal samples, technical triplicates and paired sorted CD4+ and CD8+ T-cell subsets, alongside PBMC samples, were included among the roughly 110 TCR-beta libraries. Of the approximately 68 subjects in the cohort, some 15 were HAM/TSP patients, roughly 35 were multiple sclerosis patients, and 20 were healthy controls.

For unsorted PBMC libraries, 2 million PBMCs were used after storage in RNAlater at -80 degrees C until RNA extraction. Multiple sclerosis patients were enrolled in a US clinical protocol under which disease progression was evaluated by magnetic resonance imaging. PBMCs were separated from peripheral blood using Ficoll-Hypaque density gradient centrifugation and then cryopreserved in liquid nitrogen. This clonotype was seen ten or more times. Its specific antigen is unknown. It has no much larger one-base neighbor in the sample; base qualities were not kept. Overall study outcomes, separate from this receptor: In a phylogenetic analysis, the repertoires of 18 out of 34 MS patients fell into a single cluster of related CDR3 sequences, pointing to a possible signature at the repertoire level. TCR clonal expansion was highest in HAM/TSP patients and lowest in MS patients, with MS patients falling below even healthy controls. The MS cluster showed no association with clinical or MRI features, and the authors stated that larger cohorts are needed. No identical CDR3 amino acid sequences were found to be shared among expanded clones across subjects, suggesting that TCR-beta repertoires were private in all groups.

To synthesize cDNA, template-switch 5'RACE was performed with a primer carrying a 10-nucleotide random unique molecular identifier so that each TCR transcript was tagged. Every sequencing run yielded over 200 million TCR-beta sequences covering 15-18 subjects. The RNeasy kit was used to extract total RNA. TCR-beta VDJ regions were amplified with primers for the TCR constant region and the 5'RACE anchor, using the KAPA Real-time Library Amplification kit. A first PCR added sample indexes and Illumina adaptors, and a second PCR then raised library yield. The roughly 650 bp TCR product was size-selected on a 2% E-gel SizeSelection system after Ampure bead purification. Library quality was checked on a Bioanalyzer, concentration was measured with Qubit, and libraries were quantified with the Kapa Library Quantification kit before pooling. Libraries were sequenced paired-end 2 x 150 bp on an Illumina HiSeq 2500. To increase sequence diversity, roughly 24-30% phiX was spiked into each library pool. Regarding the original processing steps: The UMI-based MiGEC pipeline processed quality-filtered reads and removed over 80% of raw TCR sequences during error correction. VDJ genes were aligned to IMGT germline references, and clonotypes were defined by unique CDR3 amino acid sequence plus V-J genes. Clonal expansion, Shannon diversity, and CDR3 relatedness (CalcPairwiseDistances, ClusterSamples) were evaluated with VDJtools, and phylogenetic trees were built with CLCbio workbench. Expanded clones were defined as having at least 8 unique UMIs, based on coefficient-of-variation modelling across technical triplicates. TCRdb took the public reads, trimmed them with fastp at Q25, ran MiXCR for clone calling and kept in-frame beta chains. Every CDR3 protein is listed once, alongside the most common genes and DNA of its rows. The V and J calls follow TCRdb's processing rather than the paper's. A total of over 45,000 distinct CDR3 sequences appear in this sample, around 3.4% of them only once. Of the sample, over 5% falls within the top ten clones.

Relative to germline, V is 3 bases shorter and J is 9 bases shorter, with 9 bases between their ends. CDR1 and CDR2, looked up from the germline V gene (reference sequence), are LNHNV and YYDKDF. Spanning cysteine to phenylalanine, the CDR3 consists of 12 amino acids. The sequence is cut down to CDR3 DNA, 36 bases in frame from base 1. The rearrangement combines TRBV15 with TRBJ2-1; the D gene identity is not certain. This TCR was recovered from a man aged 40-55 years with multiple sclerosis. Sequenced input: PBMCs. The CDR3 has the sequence CATSSNGFEQFF. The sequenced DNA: TGTGCCACCAGCAGCAACGGATTTGAGCAGTTCTTC.